Following are 18 T cell receptor beta chains from one sample sequenced in a study of monozygotic twins with inflammatory bowel disease (dated by TCRdb to the late 2010s). The library was obtained by 5' RACE. Sequencing instrument: Illumina HiSeq 2500. With the reads reprocessed by TCRdb, a single entry stands for each CDR3 protein sequence and no DNA is reported. The record for this sample contains about 110,000 distinct CDR3 sequences. The top ten constitute roughly an eighth of the sample. Material for sequencing was blood. These receptors were collected from a human donor with ulcerative colitis or Crohn's disease, or a healthy co-twin of an affected twin (not recorded which).

The CDR3 here is CASSPPDSAYEQYF. The genes are TRBV28 and TRBJ2-7; TCRdb reports TRBD1, a call that lacks DNA to check it against. CDR3 length equals 14 residues. The germline gives CDR1 MDHEN, CDR2 SYDVKM.

CDR3 protein: CSARHSAGSTDTQYF. The genes are TRBV20-1 and TRBJ2-3; no DNA is available, so the TRBD2 call from TCRdb remains unchecked. CDR3 length: 15 residues. Germline CDR1 and CDR2: DFQATT and SNEGSKA (reference sequence).

The chain employs TRBV28 and TRBJ2-7; TCRdb outputs TRBD1, but without DNA this stays unchecked. This CDR3 spans 15 amino acids. CDR1 MDHEN and CDR2 SYDVKM come from the germline V gene. This CDR3 reads CASSKRTFSLLEQYF.

The chain combines TRBV9 with TRBJ1-1. This CDR3 contains 14 residues. Germline assignment: CDR1 SGDLS and CDR2 YYNGEE. This CDR3 is CASSVDPLATEAFF.

The rearrangement uses TRBV5-1 and TRBJ1-6; TCRdb calls TRBD1, which cannot be checked without DNA. The germline V gene encodes CDR1 SGHRS and CDR2 YFSETQ. CDR3 length: 15 residues. CDR3 residues: CASSRDRTGNSPLHF.

The V call is TRBV27, the J call TRBJ1-1. The CDR3 is made up of 15 amino acids. Germline-derived CDR1 and CDR2 are MNHEY and SMNVEV (reference sequence). CDR3 region: CASSLNSGAGTEAFF.

The J gene is TRBJ2-1, the V gene TRBV7-2; TCRdb gives TRBD2 as the D gene, but with no DNA this cannot be confirmed. The CDR3 is made up of 15 amino acids. The germline gives CDR1 SGHTA, CDR2 FQGNSA. CDR3: CASGAGGFGYNEQFF.

V is TRBV6-2 or TRBV6-3 and J is TRBJ1-1; checking the TCRdb D call of TRBD1 is not possible without DNA. The length of the CDR3 is 13 residues. Germline V CDR1 and CDR2: MNHEY, SVGEGT. CDR3 sequence: CASGGHANTEAFF.

The chain couples TRBV18 to TRBJ2-3; as DNA is missing, the TRBD2 call by TCRdb cannot be tested. Germline V gene data show CDR1 as KGHSH and CDR2 as LQKENI. This CDR3 contains 18 residues. The CDR3: CASSPIPWTSGDADTQYF. Supplemented by reference TRBV18 and TRBJ2-3, the full variable domain reads NAGVMQNPRHLVRRRGQEARLRCSPMKGHSHVYWYRQLPEEGLKFMVYLQKENIIDESGMPKERFSAEFPKEGPSILRIQQVVRGDSAAYFCASSPIPWTSGDADTQYFGPGTRLTVL.

V and J are TRBV12-3 or TRBV12-4 and TRBJ1-1; TCRdb's D call of TRBD1 is untestable without DNA. The CDR3 has 14 residues. The CDR3 sequence is CASSPRQRNTEAFF.

This chain connects TRBV6-5 to TRBJ1-4. The germline gives CDR1 MNHEY, CDR2 SVGAGI. The CDR3 runs 15 residues. The CDR3 protein is CASSNGPAGGEKLFF.

The chain has TRBV7-7 and TRBJ2-2; without DNA, the TCRdb call of TRBD1 cannot be checked. CDR3 length: 14 amino acids. The germline gives CDR1 SSHAT, CDR2 FNYEAQ (reference sequence). CDR3 region: CASRSTENTGELFF. Full variable domain (remainder filled in from reference TRBV7-7 and TRBJ2-2): GAGVSQSPRYKVTKRGQDVTLRCDPISSHATLYWYQQALGQGPEFLTYFNYEAQPDKSGLPSDRFSAERPEGSISTLTIQRTEQRDSAMYRCASRSTENTGELFFGEGSRLTVL.

The chain links TRBV9 to TRBJ1-2. CDR3 length: 12 residues. CDR1 SGDLS and CDR2 YYNGEE come from the germline V gene. CDR3 amino acids: CASTGGYYGYTF.

The rearrangement joins TRBV20-1 to TRBJ1-2; TCRdb indicates TRBD1, and absent DNA this call remains unverified. The CDR3 sequence is 13 residues long. In germline, CDR1 is DFQATT, CDR2 SNEGSKA (reference sequence). CDR3 sequence reads: CSATAQGYGDYTF.

This chain uses TRBV3-1 with TRBJ2-1; the TCRdb call, TRBD1, lacks DNA for checking. The CDR3 sequence is 17 residues long. Germline CDR1 and CDR2: LGHDT and YNNKEL (reference sequence). CDR3: CASSPPLGGRSYNEQFF.

The chain couples TRBV5-6 to TRBJ2-3; TCRdb indicates TRBD1, and absent DNA this call remains unverified. The CDR3 is 14 amino acids. From germline, CDR1 is SGHDT and CDR2 YYEEEE. CDR3 in amino acids: CASSSLSGTDTQYF.

The rearrangement joins TRBV5-1 to TRBJ2-7. The CDR3 totals 13 residues. Germline V gene sequence: CDR1 SGHRS, CDR2 YFSETQ. The CDR3 sequence: CASSLSKFYEQYF.

CDR3 loop: CSAYKAGVTDTQYF. The chain has TRBV20-1 and TRBJ2-3; TCRdb calls TRBD2, which cannot be checked without DNA. The CDR3 is 14 residues long. Germline CDR1 is DFQATT and CDR2 is SNEGSKA (reference sequence).